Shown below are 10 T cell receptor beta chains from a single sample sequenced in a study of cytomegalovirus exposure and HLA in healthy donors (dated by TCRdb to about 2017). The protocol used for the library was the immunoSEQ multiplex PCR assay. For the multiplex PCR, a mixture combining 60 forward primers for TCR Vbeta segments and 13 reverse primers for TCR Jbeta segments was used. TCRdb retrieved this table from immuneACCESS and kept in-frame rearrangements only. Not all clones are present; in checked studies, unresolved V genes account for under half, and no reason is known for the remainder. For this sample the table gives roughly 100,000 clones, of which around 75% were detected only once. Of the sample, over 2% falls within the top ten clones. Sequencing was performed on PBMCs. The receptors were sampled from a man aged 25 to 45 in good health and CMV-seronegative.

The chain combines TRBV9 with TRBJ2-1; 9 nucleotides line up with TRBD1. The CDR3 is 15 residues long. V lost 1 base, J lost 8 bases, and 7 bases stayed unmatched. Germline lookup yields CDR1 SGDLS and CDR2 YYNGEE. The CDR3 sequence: CASSVRSTGGHEQFF. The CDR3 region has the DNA TGTGCCAGCAGCGTAAGATCGACAGGGGGGCATGAGCAGTTCTTC.

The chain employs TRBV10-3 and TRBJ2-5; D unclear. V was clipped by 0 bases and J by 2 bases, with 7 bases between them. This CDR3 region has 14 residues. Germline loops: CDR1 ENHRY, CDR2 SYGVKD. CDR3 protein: CAISESLPQETQYF. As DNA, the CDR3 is TGTGCCATCAGTGAGTCTCTACCTCAAGAGACCCAGTACTTC.

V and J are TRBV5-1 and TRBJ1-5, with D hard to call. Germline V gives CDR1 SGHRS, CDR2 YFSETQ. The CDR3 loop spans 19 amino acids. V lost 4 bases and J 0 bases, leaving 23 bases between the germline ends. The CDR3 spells CASSSNGLAPLYSNQPQHF. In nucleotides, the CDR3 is TGCGCCAGCAGCAGCAACGGGCTAGCCCCCCTATATAGCAATCAGCCCCAGCATTTT.

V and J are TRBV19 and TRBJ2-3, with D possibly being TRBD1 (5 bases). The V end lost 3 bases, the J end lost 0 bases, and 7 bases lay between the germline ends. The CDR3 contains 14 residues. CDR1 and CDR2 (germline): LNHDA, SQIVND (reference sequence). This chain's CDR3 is CASSIQGSTDTQYF. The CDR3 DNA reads TGTGCCAGTAGTATCCAGGGTAGCACAGATACGCAGTATTTT.

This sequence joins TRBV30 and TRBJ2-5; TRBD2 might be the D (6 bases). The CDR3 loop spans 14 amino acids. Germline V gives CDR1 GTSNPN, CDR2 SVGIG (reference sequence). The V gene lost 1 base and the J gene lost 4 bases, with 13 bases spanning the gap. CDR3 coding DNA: TGTGCCTGGAGTGGGGGGGTCGGCGGAGAGACCCAGTACTTC. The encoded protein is CAWSGGVGGETQYF.

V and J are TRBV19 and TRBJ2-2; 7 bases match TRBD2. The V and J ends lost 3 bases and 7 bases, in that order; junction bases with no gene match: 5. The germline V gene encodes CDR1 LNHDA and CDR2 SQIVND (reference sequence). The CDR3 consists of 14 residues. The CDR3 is CASSISSGGGELFF. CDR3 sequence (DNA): TGTGCCAGTAGTATCAGTTCGGGGGGCGGGGAGCTGTTTTTT.

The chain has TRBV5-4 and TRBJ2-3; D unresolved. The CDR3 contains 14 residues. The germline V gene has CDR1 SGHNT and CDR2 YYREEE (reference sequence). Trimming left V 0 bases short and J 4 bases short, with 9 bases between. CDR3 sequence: CASSLVPEADTQYF. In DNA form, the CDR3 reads TGTGCCAGCAGCTTGGTCCCCGAGGCAGATACGCAGTATTTT.

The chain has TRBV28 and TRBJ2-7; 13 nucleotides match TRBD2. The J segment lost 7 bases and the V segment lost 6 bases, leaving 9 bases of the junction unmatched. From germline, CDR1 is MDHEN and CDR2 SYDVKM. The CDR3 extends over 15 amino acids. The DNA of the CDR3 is TGTGCCAGCAGCCCAGGACTAGCGGGAGTAAGGGAGCAGTACTTC. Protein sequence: CASSPGLAGVREQYF.

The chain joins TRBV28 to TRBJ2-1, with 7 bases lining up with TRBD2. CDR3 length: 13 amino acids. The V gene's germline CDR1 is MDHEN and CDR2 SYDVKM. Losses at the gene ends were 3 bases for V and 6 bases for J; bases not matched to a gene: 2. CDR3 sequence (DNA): TGTGCCAGCAGTTTTGGCGGGGGCAATGAGCAGTTCTTC. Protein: CASSFGGGNEQFF.

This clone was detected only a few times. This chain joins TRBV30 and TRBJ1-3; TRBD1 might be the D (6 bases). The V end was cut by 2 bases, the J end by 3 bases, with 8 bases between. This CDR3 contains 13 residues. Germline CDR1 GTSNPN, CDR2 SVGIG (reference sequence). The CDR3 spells CAWSKGGGNTIYF. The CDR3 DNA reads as TGTGCCTGGAGTAAAGGGGGTGGAAACACCATATATTTT.